This TCR beta chain was found in a study of memory CD4+ T cells and cytomegalovirus serostatus. The germline gives CDR1 MDHEN, CDR2 SYDVKM. After removal of 5 bases from V and 6 bases from J, the junction contained 10 bases not matched to a gene. The CDR3 has 15 amino acids. The method was immunoSEQ multiplex PCR; TCRdb's version includes in-frame clones alone and lacks a portion of them. Counted here are some 95,000 clones, 80% occurring once; the ten biggest clones make up roughly 4%. The sort gate was single viable CD3+CD4+CD8-CD45RO+ cells for memory CD4+ T cells. The sequencing sample was made of memory CD4+ T cells from blood. The origin of this receptor is an adult in good health and CMV-seropositive. V and J are TRBV28 and TRBJ1-5, with 7 bases lining up with TRBD1. DNA for the CDR3: TGTGCCAGCAGTAAAAGACAGGGAGAAGGTCAGCCCCAGCATTTT. Translating gives CASSKRQGEGQPQHF.